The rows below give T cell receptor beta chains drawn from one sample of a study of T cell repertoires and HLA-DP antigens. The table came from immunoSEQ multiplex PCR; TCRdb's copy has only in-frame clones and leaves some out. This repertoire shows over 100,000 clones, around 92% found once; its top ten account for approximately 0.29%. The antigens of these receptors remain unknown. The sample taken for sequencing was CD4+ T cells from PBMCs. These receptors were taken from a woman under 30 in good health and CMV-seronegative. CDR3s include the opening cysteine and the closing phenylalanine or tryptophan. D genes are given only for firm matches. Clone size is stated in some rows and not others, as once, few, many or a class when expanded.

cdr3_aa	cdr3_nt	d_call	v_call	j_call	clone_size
CASSPEQGAKAKNIQYF	TGTGCCAGCTCCCCTGAACAGGGGGCAAAAGCCAAAAACATTCAGTACTTC	TRBD1	TRBV18	TRBJ2-4	-
CASRPNGRQETQYF	TGTGCCAGCCGACCGAATGGGAGACAAGAGACCCAGTACTTC	-	TRBV27	TRBJ2-5	-
CASSLSHPGETQYF	TGCGCCAGCAGCTTAAGCCACCCTGGGGAGACCCAGTACTTC	-	TRBV5-1	TRBJ2-5	-
CASRTGTSGSPTDTQYF	TGTGCCAGCAGGACCGGGACTAGCGGGAGTCCCACAGATACGCAGTATTTT	TRBD2	TRBV28	TRBJ2-3	-
CASSYGQPYGYTF	TGTGCCAGCAGTTACGGTCAGCCGTATGGCTACACCTTC	-	TRBV6-5	TRBJ1-2	-
CASSVGTDHQPQHF	TGTGCCAGCAGCGTTGGGACAGACCATCAGCCCCAGCATTTT	TRBD1	TRBV9	TRBJ1-5	-
CASSRLPYTDTQYF	TGTGCCAGCAGCCGTCTCCCCTACACAGATACGCAGTATTTT	-	TRBV6-6	TRBJ2-3	-
CASTGRSYGYTF	TGTGCCAGCACGGGCAGGAGCTATGGCTACACCTTC	-	TRBV6-1	TRBJ1-2	once
CASSPRLAGGNTGELFF	TGTGCCAGCTCACCAAGGCTGGCAGGGGGCAACACCGGGGAGCTGTTTTTT	TRBD1	TRBV18	TRBJ2-2	once
CASSAGTGVGQPQHF	TGTGCCAGCAGTGCTGGGACAGGGGTAGGCCAGCCCCAGCATTTT	TRBD1	TRBV6-5	TRBJ1-5	-
CASNRGANEKLFF	TGTGCCAGCAACAGGGGAGCTAATGAAAAACTGTTTTTT	TRBD1	TRBV7-9	TRBJ1-4	-
CATSLVDQPQHF	TGTGCCACCAGCCTCGTGGATCAGCCCCAGCATTTT	-	TRBV15	TRBJ1-5	once